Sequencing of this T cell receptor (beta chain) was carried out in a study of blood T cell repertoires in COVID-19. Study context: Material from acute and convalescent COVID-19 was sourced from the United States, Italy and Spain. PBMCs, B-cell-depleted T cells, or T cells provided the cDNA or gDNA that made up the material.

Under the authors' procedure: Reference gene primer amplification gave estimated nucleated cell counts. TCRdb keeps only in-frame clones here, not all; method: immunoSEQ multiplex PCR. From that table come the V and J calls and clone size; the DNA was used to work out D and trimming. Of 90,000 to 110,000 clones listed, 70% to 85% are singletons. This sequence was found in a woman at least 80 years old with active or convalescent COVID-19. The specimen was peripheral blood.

CDR3 amino acids: CASSLRQLGGETQYF. CDR3 nucleotides: TGTGCCAGCAGCTTGCGACAGCTAGGTGGAGAGACCCAGTACTTC. The J gene is TRBJ2-5, the V gene TRBV5-6; D might be TRBD1 (5 bases). Trimming cost V 1 base and J 4 bases, with 14 bases left between them. CDR1 is SGHDT and CDR2 is YYEEEE in the germline V gene. CDR3 length: 15 amino acids.